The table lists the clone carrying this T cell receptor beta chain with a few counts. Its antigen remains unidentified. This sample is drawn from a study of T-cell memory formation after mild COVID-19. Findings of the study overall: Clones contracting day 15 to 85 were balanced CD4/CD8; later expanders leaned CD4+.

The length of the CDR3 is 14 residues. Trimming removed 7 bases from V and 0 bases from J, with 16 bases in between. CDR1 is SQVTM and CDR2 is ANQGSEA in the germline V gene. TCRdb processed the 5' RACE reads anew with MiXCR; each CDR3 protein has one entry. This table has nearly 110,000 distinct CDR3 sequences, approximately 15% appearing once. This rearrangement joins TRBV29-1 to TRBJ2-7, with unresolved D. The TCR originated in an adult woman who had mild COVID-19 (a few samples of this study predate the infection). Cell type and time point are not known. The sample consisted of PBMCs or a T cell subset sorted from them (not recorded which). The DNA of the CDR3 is TGCAGCGCTACCCAGGCTTTAAGCTCCTACGAGCAGTACTTC. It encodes CSATQALSSYEQYF.